This is a list of T cell receptor beta chains from one sample in a study of monozygotic twins with inflammatory bowel disease. TCRdb re-analyzed the 5' RACE reads; it lists each CDR3 protein once, without DNA. Its listing shows about 450,000 distinct CDR3 sequences. Input material: blood. Source of these receptors: a human donor with ulcerative colitis or Crohn's disease, or a healthy co-twin of an affected twin (not recorded which). The CDR3 runs from the conserved cysteine through the conserved F or W.

>TRBJ2-3|TRBV19
CASSIGGDTQYF
>TRBJ2-3|TRBV11-2
CASSLAGSGQYF
>TRBJ1-2|TRBV6-5
CASSYPGYGYTF
>TRBJ1-2|TRBV16
CASSPTRGNYGYTF
>TRBJ1-2|TRBV3-1
CASSQDHSGSYGYTF
>TRBJ1-6|TRBV20-1
CSARVAGRDSRGSPLHF
>TRBJ1-1|TRBV20-1
CSARDPAAEAFF
>TRBJ2-1|TRBV6-2/TRBV6-3
CASSYAGGIGEQFF
>TRBJ2-7|TRBV28
CASTTAGEQYF
>TRBJ2-5|TRBV27
CASSLSGQALVGQETQYF
>TRBJ2-4|TRBV6-5
CASSFGGSATNIQYF